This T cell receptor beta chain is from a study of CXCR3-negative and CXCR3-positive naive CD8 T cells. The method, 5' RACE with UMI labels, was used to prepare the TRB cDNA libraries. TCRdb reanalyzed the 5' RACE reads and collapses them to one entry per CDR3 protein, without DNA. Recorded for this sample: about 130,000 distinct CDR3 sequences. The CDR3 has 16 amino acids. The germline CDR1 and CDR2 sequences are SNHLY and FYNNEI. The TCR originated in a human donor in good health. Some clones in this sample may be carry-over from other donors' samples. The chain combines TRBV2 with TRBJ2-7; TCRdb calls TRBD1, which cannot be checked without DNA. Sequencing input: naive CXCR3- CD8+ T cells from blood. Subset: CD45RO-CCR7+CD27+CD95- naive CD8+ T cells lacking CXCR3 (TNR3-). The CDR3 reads CASSEAPGGFSYEQYF.